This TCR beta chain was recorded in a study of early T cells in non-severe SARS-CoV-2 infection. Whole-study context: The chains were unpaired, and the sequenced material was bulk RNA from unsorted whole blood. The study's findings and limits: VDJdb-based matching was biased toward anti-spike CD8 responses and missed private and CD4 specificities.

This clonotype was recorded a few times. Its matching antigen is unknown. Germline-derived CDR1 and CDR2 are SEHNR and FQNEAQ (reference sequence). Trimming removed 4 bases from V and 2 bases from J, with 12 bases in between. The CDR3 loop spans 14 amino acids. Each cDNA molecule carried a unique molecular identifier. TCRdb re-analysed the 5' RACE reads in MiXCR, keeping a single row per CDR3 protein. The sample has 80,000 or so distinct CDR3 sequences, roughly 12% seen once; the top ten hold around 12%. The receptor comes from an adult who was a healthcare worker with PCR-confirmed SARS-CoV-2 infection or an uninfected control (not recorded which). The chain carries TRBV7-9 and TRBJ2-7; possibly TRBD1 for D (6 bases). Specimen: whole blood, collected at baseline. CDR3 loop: CASSWGQSAYEQYF. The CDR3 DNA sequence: TGTGCCAGCAGCTGGGGACAATCAGCCTACGAGCAGTACTTC.